The clone carrying this T cell receptor (beta chain) was seen repeatedly, ten times or more. These data are taken from a study of neurological immune-mediated disorders. Germline CDR1 ENHRY, CDR2 SYGVKD. This CDR3 has 13 residues. Trimming left V 6 bases short and J 4 bases short, with 13 bases between. Each CDR3 protein is one row after TCRdb ran MiXCR on the 5' RACE reads. The repertoire holds roughly 100,000 distinct CDR3 sequences, roughly 3.5% seen once, with 6% in the top ten. The specimen sequenced was PBMCs. This sequence joins TRBV10-3 and TRBJ2-7; D possibly corresponds to TRBD1 (6 bases). This receptor was obtained from a woman between 18 and 29 years old with multiple sclerosis. The CDR3, as DNA: TGTGCCATCAGCACAGGGTCTCGTTACGAGCAGTACTTC. Translated, it gives CAISTGSRYEQYF.